This T cell receptor beta chain was captured in a study of T cell responses to AZD1222 COVID-19 vaccine. Study-wide results and limits: Seropositive status at baseline applied to only six AZD1222 recipients. Clonal diversity may have been underestimated, and the donors were mostly white British, with more females than males. Targets within unmutated variant regions were reportedly found for nearly half of spike-specific TCRs.

TCRdb keeps only in-frame clones here, not all; method: immunoSEQ multiplex PCR. The sample consists of approximately 220,000 clones, approximately 94% of them appearing once. Germline CDR1 and CDR2: SGHVS and FQNEAQ. J gave up 1 base and V 5 bases, and 10 bases lay outside the gene matches. The CDR3 length is 16 residues. Of note for this clone: The antigen is undetermined.

This sequence was found in an adult in good health. Sequenced material: peripheral blood, taken on day 0 of MenACWY control vaccination. The chain combines TRBV7-8 with TRBJ2-5; TRBD2 matches at 7 bases. This CDR3 is CASSPLSGLAQETQYF. The CDR3 coding sequence is TGTGCCAGCAGCCCCCTTAGCGGGCTAGCCCAAGAGACCCAGTACTTC.